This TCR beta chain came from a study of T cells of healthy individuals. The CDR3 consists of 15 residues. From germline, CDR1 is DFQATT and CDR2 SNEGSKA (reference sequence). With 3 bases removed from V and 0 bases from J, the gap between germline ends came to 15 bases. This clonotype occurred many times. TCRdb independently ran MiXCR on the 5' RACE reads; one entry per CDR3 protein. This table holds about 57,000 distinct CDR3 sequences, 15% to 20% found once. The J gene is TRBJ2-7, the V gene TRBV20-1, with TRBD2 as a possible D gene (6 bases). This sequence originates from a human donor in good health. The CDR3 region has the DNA TGCAGTGCTAGCTCTCTTAGCGGATCCTCCTACGAGCAGTACTTC. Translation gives CSASSLSGSSYEQYF.